The rows below give T cell receptor beta chains drawn from one sample of a study of blood T cells in healthy people across ages. TCRdb itself ran the 5' RACE reads through MiXCR, one entry per CDR3 protein. The table shows roughly 830,000 distinct CDR3 sequences, with 60% to 80% occurring only once. The sample was blood. All receptors derive from a man aged 30-40 years in good health. Each CDR3 is given with its conserved first and last residue. The order of the fields is V gene, clone size, D gene, J gene, CDR3 protein, CDR3 DNA. The D gene is left open where the match is weak. Clone size is stated in some rows and not others, as once, few, many or a class when expanded.

v_call: TRBV5-5
clone_size: NA
d_call: TRBD1
j_call: TRBJ1-2
cdr3_aa: CASNPGQGGYGYTF
cdr3_nt: TGTGCCAGCAACCCGGGACAGGGGGGCTATGGCTACACCTTC

v_call: TRBV7-2
clone_size: NA
d_call: NA
j_call: TRBJ2-7
cdr3_aa: CASRKQGGTYEQYF
cdr3_nt: TGTGCCAGCAGGAAACAGGGAGGAACCTACGAGCAGTACTTC

v_call: TRBV6-5
clone_size: few
d_call: TRBD1
j_call: TRBJ2-7
cdr3_aa: CASSPRTGIYEQYF
cdr3_nt: TGTGCCAGCAGCCCCCGGACAGGGATCTACGAGCAGTACTTC

v_call: TRBV7-9
clone_size: few
d_call: NA
j_call: TRBJ2-5
cdr3_aa: CASSSQGKIQETQYF
cdr3_nt: TGTGCCAGCAGCTCACAGGGAAAAATACAAGAGACCCAGTACTTC

v_call: TRBV6-2/TRBV6-3
clone_size: few
d_call: NA
j_call: TRBJ2-2
cdr3_aa: CASSLGTSTGELFF
cdr3_nt: TGTGCCAGCAGTCTCGGGACGAGCACCGGGGAGCTGTTTTTT

v_call: TRBV7-2
clone_size: NA
d_call: NA
j_call: TRBJ1-4
cdr3_aa: CASSLGGRAAEKLFF
cdr3_nt: TGTGCCAGCAGCTTAGGCGGGCGAGCCGCGGAAAAACTGTTTTTT

v_call: TRBV9
clone_size: NA
d_call: NA
j_call: TRBJ2-3
cdr3_aa: CASSAQYGTQYF
cdr3_nt: TGTGCCAGCAGCGCCCAGTACGGTACGCAGTATTTT

v_call: TRBV2
clone_size: NA
d_call: TRBD2
j_call: TRBJ2-3
cdr3_aa: CASRVAGGLGDTQYF
cdr3_nt: TGTGCCAGCAGGGTGGCGGGGGGGTTAGGAGATACGCAGTATTTT

v_call: TRBV20-1
clone_size: NA
d_call: NA
j_call: TRBJ2-1
cdr3_aa: CSARRQPFYNEQFF
cdr3_nt: TGCAGTGCTAGAAGGCAACCCTTCTACAATGAGCAGTTCTTC

v_call: TRBV12-3/TRBV12-4
clone_size: NA
d_call: TRBD2
j_call: TRBJ2-3
cdr3_aa: CASSFVAGGLTDTQYF
cdr3_nt: TGTGCCAGCAGTTTCGTGGCGGGGGGGCTCACAGATACGCAGTATTTT

v_call: TRBV5-1
clone_size: NA
d_call: TRBD1
j_call: TRBJ1-3
cdr3_aa: CASSATGQGGNTIYF
cdr3_nt: TGCGCCAGCAGCGCTACGGGACAGGGAGGAAACACCATATATTTT

v_call: TRBV7-3
clone_size: NA
d_call: NA
j_call: TRBJ2-7
cdr3_aa: CASSSQPTSLHEQYF
cdr3_nt: TGTGCCAGCAGCTCCCAACCAACCTCCCTCCACGAGCAGTACTTC

v_call: TRBV4-3
clone_size: NA
d_call: NA
j_call: TRBJ2-5
cdr3_aa: CASSQVDSPLVETQYF
cdr3_nt: TGCGCCAGCAGCCAAGTGGACTCCCCATTGGTGGAGACCCAGTACTTC

v_call: TRBV12-3/TRBV12-4
clone_size: NA
d_call: TRBD2
j_call: TRBJ2-5
cdr3_aa: CASSLGRGVQETQYF
cdr3_nt: TGTGCCAGCAGCTTGGGCCGGGGGGTGCAAGAGACCCAGTACTTC

v_call: TRBV12-3/TRBV12-4
clone_size: NA
d_call: TRBD1
j_call: TRBJ1-4
cdr3_aa: CASSLDRHREKLFF
cdr3_nt: TGTGCCAGCAGCCTGGACAGGCATCGAGAAAAACTGTTTTTT

v_call: TRBV7-9
clone_size: NA
d_call: NA
j_call: TRBJ2-7
cdr3_aa: CASSLFGTPYEQYF
cdr3_nt: TGTGCCAGCAGCTTATTTGGGACACCCTACGAGCAGTACTTC

v_call: TRBV5-1
clone_size: once
d_call: NA
j_call: TRBJ1-2
cdr3_aa: CASSSGRTRDGYTF
cdr3_nt: TGCGCCAGCAGCTCGGGACGGACCCGAGATGGCTACACCTTC

v_call: TRBV20-1
clone_size: NA
d_call: NA
j_call: TRBJ2-1
cdr3_aa: CSARDHTYDEQFF
cdr3_nt: TGCAGTGCCCGGGACCACACCTACGATGAGCAGTTCTTC

v_call: TRBV28
clone_size: many
d_call: NA
j_call: TRBJ2-5
cdr3_aa: CASSFGLFQETQYF
cdr3_nt: TGTGCCAGCAGTTTTGGACTCTTCCAAGAGACCCAGTACTTC

v_call: TRBV12-3/TRBV12-4
clone_size: NA
d_call: NA
j_call: TRBJ1-1
cdr3_aa: CASSFSGAGTEAFF
cdr3_nt: TGTGCCAGCAGTTTCTCGGGGGCGGGCACTGAAGCTTTCTTT

v_call: TRBV7-2
clone_size: NA
d_call: TRBD1
j_call: TRBJ1-6
cdr3_aa: CASSFRDRGQDSPLHF
cdr3_nt: TGTGCCAGCAGCTTCCGGGACAGGGGTCAGGATTCACCCCTCCACTTT

v_call: TRBV5-1
clone_size: NA
d_call: NA
j_call: TRBJ2-1
cdr3_aa: CASSPGTVMGGEQFF
cdr3_nt: TGCGCCAGCAGCCCGGGGACGGTCATGGGGGGTGAGCAGTTCTTC

v_call: TRBV20-1
clone_size: NA
d_call: TRBD1
j_call: TRBJ2-7
cdr3_aa: CSASEGQQEGDEQYF
cdr3_nt: TGCAGTGCGTCTGAGGGACAGCAGGAAGGGGACGAGCAGTACTTC

v_call: TRBV27
clone_size: NA
d_call: TRBD1
j_call: TRBJ1-2
cdr3_aa: CASSPRQGYSYTF
cdr3_nt: TGTGCCAGCAGCCCAAGACAGGGTTACAGCTACACCTTC

v_call: TRBV4-1
clone_size: few
d_call: NA
j_call: TRBJ1-2
cdr3_aa: CASSQDKGGYTF
cdr3_nt: TGCGCCAGCAGCCAAGACAAGGGCGGCTACACCTTC

v_call: TRBV5-1
clone_size: few
d_call: TRBD2
j_call: TRBJ2-1
cdr3_aa: CASSREGGLANEQFF
cdr3_nt: TGCGCCAGCAGCCGGGAGGGAGGCTTGGCCAATGAGCAGTTCTTC

v_call: TRBV27
clone_size: NA
d_call: TRBD1
j_call: TRBJ2-7
cdr3_aa: CASMTGGNEQYF
cdr3_nt: TGTGCCAGCATGACAGGGGGTAACGAGCAGTACTTC

v_call: TRBV29-1
clone_size: NA
d_call: NA
j_call: TRBJ2-5
cdr3_aa: CSVDSGLETQYF
cdr3_nt: TGCAGCGTTGATTCCGGGTTAGAGACCCAGTACTTC

v_call: TRBV30
clone_size: NA
d_call: TRBD1
j_call: TRBJ1-4
cdr3_aa: CASDRGLTNEKLFF
cdr3_nt: TGTGCCAGTGACAGGGGGCTGACTAATGAAAAACTGTTTTTT

v_call: TRBV2
clone_size: NA
d_call: NA
j_call: TRBJ2-7
cdr3_aa: CASSATRAGYEQYF
cdr3_nt: TGTGCCAGCAGTGCCACACGGGCGGGGTACGAGCAGTACTTC

v_call: TRBV5-1
clone_size: NA
d_call: NA
j_call: TRBJ2-7
cdr3_aa: CASSLGDQFSYEQYF
cdr3_nt: TGCGCCAGCAGCTTGGGGGACCAATTTTCCTACGAGCAGTACTTC

v_call: TRBV2
clone_size: NA
d_call: NA
j_call: TRBJ2-1
cdr3_aa: CASSKRVYNEQFF
cdr3_nt: TGTGCCAGCAGCAAGCGGGTCTACAATGAGCAGTTCTTC

v_call: TRBV5-1
clone_size: NA
d_call: NA
j_call: TRBJ1-4
cdr3_aa: CASSGDATNEKLFF
cdr3_nt: TGCGCCAGCAGCGGAGATGCAACTAATGAAAAACTGTTTTTT

v_call: TRBV29-1
clone_size: NA
d_call: NA
j_call: TRBJ1-1
cdr3_aa: CSPLKTGGEAFF
cdr3_nt: TGCAGCCCCCTCAAAACAGGTGGTGAAGCTTTCTTT

v_call: TRBV6-5
clone_size: few
d_call: NA
j_call: TRBJ1-6
cdr3_aa: CASSYSGWERSYNSPLHF
cdr3_nt: TGTGCCAGCAGTTACTCGGGGTGGGAGCGATCCTATAATTCACCCCTCCACTTT

v_call: TRBV2
clone_size: few
d_call: NA
j_call: TRBJ2-7
cdr3_aa: CASRDSSSSYEQYF
cdr3_nt: TGTGCCAGCAGGGACAGTTCCAGCTCCTACGAGCAGTACTTC

v_call: TRBV4-2
clone_size: NA
d_call: NA
j_call: TRBJ1-1
cdr3_aa: CASTHEGGVNTEAFF
cdr3_nt: TGTGCCAGCACCCACGAGGGAGGGGTGAACACTGAAGCTTTCTTT

v_call: TRBV7-2
clone_size: NA
d_call: TRBD1
j_call: TRBJ2-1
cdr3_aa: CASSLARGDRGFF
cdr3_nt: TGTGCCAGCAGCTTAGCAAGGGGGGACAGGGGGTTCTTC

v_call: TRBV5-6
clone_size: NA
d_call: TRBD2
j_call: TRBJ2-2
cdr3_aa: CASSLRSGGGFGELFF
cdr3_nt: TGTGCCAGCAGCTTAAGGTCGGGAGGTGGTTTCGGTGAGCTGTTTTTT

v_call: TRBV15
clone_size: NA
d_call: NA
j_call: TRBJ1-2
cdr3_aa: CATSRDGGVYGYTF
cdr3_nt: TGTGCCACCAGCAGAGACGGGGGCGTCTATGGCTACACCTTC

v_call: TRBV6-1
clone_size: NA
d_call: NA
j_call: TRBJ2-7
cdr3_aa: CASSDQGEQYF
cdr3_nt: TGTGCCAGCAGTGATCAGGGCGAGCAGTACTTC

v_call: TRBV20-1
clone_size: NA
d_call: TRBD2
j_call: TRBJ2-5
cdr3_aa: CSARETSGGYQETQYF
cdr3_nt: TGCAGTGCTAGAGAAACTAGCGGGGGGTACCAAGAGACCCAGTACTTC

v_call: TRBV7-7
clone_size: NA
d_call: NA
j_call: TRBJ2-1
cdr3_aa: CASSLLGQQETQFF
cdr3_nt: TGTGCTAGCAGCCTCTTGGGGCAGCAAGAGACCCAGTTCTTC

v_call: TRBV9
clone_size: NA
d_call: NA
j_call: TRBJ2-5
cdr3_aa: CASSVGTGAPQETQYF
cdr3_nt: TGTGCCAGCAGCGTAGGGACCGGGGCCCCCCAAGAGACCCAGTACTTC

v_call: TRBV29-1
clone_size: NA
d_call: TRBD1
j_call: TRBJ1-1
cdr3_aa: CSVLPRPGGSEAFF
cdr3_nt: TGCAGCGTTCTCCCCCGACCAGGGGGCAGTGAAGCTTTCTTT

v_call: TRBV5-1
clone_size: NA
d_call: NA
j_call: TRBJ2-3
cdr3_aa: CASTRTGDTQYF
cdr3_nt: TGCGCCAGCACCCGGACCGGAGATACGCAGTATTTT

v_call: TRBV29-1
clone_size: NA
d_call: NA
j_call: TRBJ1-2
cdr3_aa: CSTGAGTTHYGYTF
cdr3_nt: TGCAGCACGGGGGCGGGGACTACTCACTATGGCTACACCTTC

v_call: TRBV7-3
clone_size: NA
d_call: NA
j_call: TRBJ2-5
cdr3_aa: CASSLTGQGETQYF
cdr3_nt: TGTGCCAGCAGCTTAACGGGGCAGGGGGAGACCCAGTACTTC

v_call: TRBV6-5
clone_size: many
d_call: TRBD1
j_call: TRBJ2-7
cdr3_aa: CASSPAWTGPYEQYF
cdr3_nt: TGTGCCAGCAGTCCGGCCTGGACAGGCCCCTACGAGCAGTACTTC

v_call: TRBV5-1
clone_size: many
d_call: NA
j_call: TRBJ1-2
cdr3_aa: CASSLEGRSTNYGYTF
cdr3_nt: TGCGCCAGCAGCTTGGAGGGCAGGAGCACTAACTATGGCTACACCTTC

v_call: TRBV10-3
clone_size: few
d_call: NA
j_call: TRBJ1-2
cdr3_aa: CAISESRGHDGYTF
cdr3_nt: TGTGCCATCAGTGAGTCGCGGGGGCATGATGGCTACACCTTC

v_call: TRBV6-5
clone_size: NA
d_call: NA
j_call: TRBJ2-3
cdr3_aa: CASSRSWGIADTQYF
cdr3_nt: TGTGCCAGCAGCCGCAGTTGGGGGATCGCGGATACGCAGTATTTT

v_call: TRBV20-1
clone_size: few
d_call: TRBD1
j_call: TRBJ2-4
cdr3_aa: CSAPRQGAKNIQYF
cdr3_nt: TGCAGTGCACCGCGACAGGGTGCCAAAAACATTCAGTACTTC

v_call: TRBV2
clone_size: NA
d_call: NA
j_call: TRBJ1-6
cdr3_aa: CASSTAGPGSPLHF
cdr3_nt: TGTGCCAGCAGTACAGCAGGGCCCGGTTCACCCCTCCACTTT